This T cell receptor (beta chain) was captured in a study of regulatory T cells in long-lasting Graves disease. Study findings and constraints: Researchers examined only peripheral blood and not thyroid tissue.

V lost 3 bases and J 12 bases, leaving 15 bases between the germline ends. This CDR3 is built from 13 residues. The germline V gene has CDR1 SNHLY and CDR2 FYNNEI. The time point denotes: newly diagnosed GD, antithyroid drugs for less than 3 months. PBMC RNA was the source of the TCR library. Investigators prepared the TCR beta libraries by applying iRepertoire HTBI primers and Arm-PCR of CDR3 regions. A single record per CDR3 protein comes from TCRdb applying MiXCR to the multiplex PCR reads. Here the sample spans a few hundred thousand distinct CDR3 sequences, 10% to 15% being singletons. This clonotype was counted ten times or more. Its antigen is unidentified. The data were also submitted as part of a second study, on T cells in Graves' hyperthyroidism and ophthalmopathy. Turning to that study: Ophthalmopathy and stable hyperthyroidism were separated by a 13 V-J model. Ophthalmopathy was identified by the model a median around 5.9 months ahead of onset.

The starting material was peripheral blood mononuclear cells (PBMCs), obtained at new diagnosis, from a patient treated with antithyroid drugs. The receptor was derived from a woman under 30 with Graves disease. The V call is TRBV2, the J call TRBJ2-1, with a possible D match to TRBD2 (5 bases). CDR3 bases: TGTGCCAGCAGTGACTTGAGGAGAGGGTGGCAGTTCTTC. Translated, it gives CASSDLRRGWQFF.